Listed below are T cell receptor beta chains from one sample, sequenced in a study of T cells expressing NK-cell markers. From its re-call of the 5' RACE reads, TCRdb lists each CDR3 protein once, without DNA. Reported are about 390,000 distinct CDR3 sequences; the ten largest clones contain about 10%. The sample was blood T cells: a sorted CD56 or NKG2C T cell subset, CD4+ or CD8+ T cells, or bulk PBMC T cells (not recorded which). The receptors shown here come from a woman between 50 and 59 years old in good health. Each CDR3 is given with its conserved first and last residue. The order of the fields is V gene, J gene, CDR3 protein.

TRBV5-1	TRBJ2-3	CASSSPAAGGADTQYF
TRBV30	TRBJ2-3	CAWSVYGDTDTQYF
TRBV28	TRBJ2-4	CASRGSAKNIQYF
TRBV15	TRBJ2-5	CATSRVSVRETQYF
TRBV7-9	TRBJ2-6	CASSSKTGANVLTF
TRBV12-3/TRBV12-4	TRBJ2-7	CASSPLGRASYEQYF
TRBV5-1	TRBJ2-3	CASRVDGDRSDTQYF
TRBV20-1	TRBJ1-4	CSATPGVRNEKLFF
TRBV12-3/TRBV12-4	TRBJ2-7	CASSLGVGMGEQYF
TRBV12-3/TRBV12-4	TRBJ1-1	CASSFGQGLNTEAFF
TRBV27	TRBJ2-3	CASSLRGDSTDTQYF
TRBV10-3	TRBJ2-5	CAISDGTVKKTQYF
TRBV10-3	TRBJ2-2	CAISAGTNTGELFF
TRBV29-1	TRBJ2-1	CSVGYTSGRGNEQFF
TRBV18	TRBJ2-7	CASSPQQTYEQYF
TRBV7-6	TRBJ2-1	CASSLVTARDEQFF
TRBV4-1	TRBJ1-2	CASSRLGQGNYGYTF
TRBV11-3	TRBJ1-6	CASSFGQSGSPLHF
TRBV5-1	TRBJ2-2	CASSLAGGGGKTGELFF
TRBV3-1	TRBJ2-2	CASSQDSSGGNTGELFF
TRBV2	TRBJ2-6	CASRGVYGANVLTF
TRBV5-6	TRBJ2-3	CASSLLGTSGVSSTDTQYF
TRBV9	TRBJ2-1	CASSALSGTRLGNEQFF
TRBV11-2	TRBJ2-5	CASSLDASRWETQYF
TRBV20-1	TRBJ1-1	CSASPQGPIEAFF
TRBV6-2/TRBV6-3	TRBJ2-2	CASTSIDTGELFF
TRBV20-1	TRBJ2-7	CSVRRETYEQYF
TRBV5-5	TRBJ2-1	CASSWKAGQRTHNEQFF
TRBV7-2	TRBJ2-1	CASSLGWQGRYNEQFF
TRBV5-1	TRBJ1-1	CASSSPGEAFF
TRBV20-1	TRBJ2-7	CSARSPSQSSYEQYF
TRBV20-1	TRBJ2-3	CSARTSKGDTQYF
TRBV28	TRBJ1-1	CASRTRRTGGTAAEAFF
TRBV5-1	TRBJ2-1	CASSLVPTRGISSYNEQFF
TRBV12-3/TRBV12-4	TRBJ2-1	CASSLPLAGGPSSEQFF
TRBV29-1	TRBJ1-2	CSVQPWPERDYGYTF
TRBV5-1	TRBJ2-3	CASSFTRALITDTQYF
TRBV7-6	TRBJ2-5	CASSDIQGNQETQYF
TRBV6-6	TRBJ1-5	CASSNGAGNQPQHF
TRBV11-2	TRBJ2-1	CASSLVGGGPGWGEQFF
TRBV5-1	TRBJ2-5	CASSLVGSVPQETQYF
TRBV19	TRBJ2-7	CASKSGTGISYEQYF
TRBV12-3/TRBV12-4	TRBJ1-5	CASSEWGGGQPQHF
TRBV11-3	TRBJ2-5	CASSPGTSGGQETQYF
TRBV13	TRBJ2-2	CASSYHRWEANTGELFF
TRBV3-1	TRBJ1-1	CASSQEGQGRRAFF
TRBV29-1	TRBJ1-4	CSIRGVSEKLFF
TRBV20-1	TRBJ2-1	CSARDRIDYPYNEQFF
TRBV7-2	TRBJ2-3	CASSLEGGGGPDTQYF
TRBV5-1	TRBJ2-3	CASSLAGPSGSTDTQYF
TRBV11-3	TRBJ2-3	CASSLFFADTQYF
TRBV9	TRBJ2-3	CASSPHSGLGTDTQYF